The TCR beta chain described here comes from a study of blood T cell repertoires in COVID-19. Sequencing was performed with immunoSEQ multiplex PCR; in TCRdb, only in-frame clones are kept and a portion is missing. The table shows over 200,000 clones, with 89% occurring only once. Trimming pared 4 bases from V and 0 bases from J, leaving 11 bases between. This CDR3 comprises 15 residues. Germline V lookup: CDR1 LGHDT, CDR2 YNNKEL (reference sequence). The chain is built from TRBV3-1 (or the pseudogene TRBV3-2) and TRBJ2-3; no definite D call. This sequence was found in a man aged 55 to 70 who had recovered from COVID-19. The sample consisted of peripheral blood. DNA for the CDR3: TGTGCCAGCAGCCGCAAGTGGGCTAGCACAGATACGCAGTATTTT. Protein: CASSRKWASTDTQYF.